This T cell receptor (beta chain) stems from a study of blood T cell repertoires in COVID-19. Study-level information: Specimens from acute and convalescent COVID-19 originated in the United States, Italy and Spain. The cDNA or gDNA used as material had been derived from T cells, B-cell-depleted T cells, or PBMCs.

Study processing details: It was from reference gene primer amplification that nucleated cell counts were estimated. Only in-frame clones appear in the TCRdb table, and some are missing; sequencing was by immunoSEQ multiplex PCR. V and J calls and clone size come straight from that table; D and trimming were deduced from the DNA. The sample has about 120,000 clones; 87% are singletons. The sample consisted of peripheral blood. The source of this sequence is a woman in her seventies with acute or convalescent COVID-19.

The CDR3 DNA reads TGTGCCAGCAGCTCGACTAGCGGCTTCAATGAGCAGTTCTTC. Protein: CASSSTSGFNEQFF. This chain links TRBV5-4 with TRBJ2-1; 9 nucleotides match TRBD2. The CDR3 runs to 14 residues. Per the germline V gene, CDR1 is SGHNT and CDR2 is YYREEE (reference sequence). V was pared by 3 bases and J by 6 bases, with 4 bases of the junction left unmatched.